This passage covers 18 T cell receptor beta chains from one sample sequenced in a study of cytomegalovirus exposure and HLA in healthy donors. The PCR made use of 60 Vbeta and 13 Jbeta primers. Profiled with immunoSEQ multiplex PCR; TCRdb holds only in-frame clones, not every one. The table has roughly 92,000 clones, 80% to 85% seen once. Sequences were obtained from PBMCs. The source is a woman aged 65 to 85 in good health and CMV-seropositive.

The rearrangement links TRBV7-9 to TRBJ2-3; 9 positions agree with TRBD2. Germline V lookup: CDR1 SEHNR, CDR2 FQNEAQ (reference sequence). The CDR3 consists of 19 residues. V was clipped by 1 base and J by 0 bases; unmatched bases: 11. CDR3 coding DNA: TGTGCCAGCAGCTTAGGGGAAGCGGGAGGATTCAAAAGCACAGATACGCAGTATTTT. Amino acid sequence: CASSLGEAGGFKSTDTQYF.

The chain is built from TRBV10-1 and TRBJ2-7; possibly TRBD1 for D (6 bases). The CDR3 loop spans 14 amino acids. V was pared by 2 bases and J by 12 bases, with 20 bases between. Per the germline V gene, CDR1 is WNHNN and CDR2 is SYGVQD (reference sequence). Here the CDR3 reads CASSEDQGPQGWYF. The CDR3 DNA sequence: TGCGCCAGCAGTGAGGATCAGGGGCCCCAAGGCTGGTACTTC.

CDR3 coding DNA: TGTGCCAGTAGTATAGGAATGGGGAGCCTTGACACTGAAGCTTTCTTT. It translates to CASSIGMGSLDTEAFF. The chain carries TRBV19 and TRBJ1-1; D uncertain. V shed 1 base and J shed 3 bases, with 15 bases lying between them. The germline V gene encodes CDR1 LNHDA and CDR2 SQIVND (reference sequence). This CDR3 comprises 16 residues.

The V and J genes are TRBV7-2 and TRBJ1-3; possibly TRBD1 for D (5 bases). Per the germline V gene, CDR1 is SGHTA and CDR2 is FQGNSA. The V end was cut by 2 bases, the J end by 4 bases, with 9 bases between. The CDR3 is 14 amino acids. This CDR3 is CASSLSQGGNTIYF. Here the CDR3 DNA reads TGTGCCAGCAGCTTATCCCAGGGAGGAAACACCATATATTTT.

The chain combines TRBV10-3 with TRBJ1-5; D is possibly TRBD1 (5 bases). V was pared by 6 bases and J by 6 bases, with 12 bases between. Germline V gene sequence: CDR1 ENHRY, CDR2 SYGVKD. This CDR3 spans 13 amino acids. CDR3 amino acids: CAISREEGQPQHF. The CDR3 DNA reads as TGTGCCATCAGCAGGGAGGAGGGTCAGCCCCAGCATTTT.

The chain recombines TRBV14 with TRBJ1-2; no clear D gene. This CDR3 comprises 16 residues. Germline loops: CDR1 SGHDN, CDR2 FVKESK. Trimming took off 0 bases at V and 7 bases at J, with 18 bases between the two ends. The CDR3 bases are TGTGCCAGCAGCCAAGAAATAACAGTTCCGCAAGCTGGCTACACCTTC. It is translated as CASSQEITVPQAGYTF.

DNA for the CDR3: TGTGCCAGCAGCTATCGGACTAGCGGGAGGATAGGGAATGAGCAGTTCTTC. Translation gives CASSYRTSGRIGNEQFF. This chain links TRBV5-5 with TRBJ2-1, with 14 bases identical to TRBD2. Looked up from germline, CDR1 is SGHKS and CDR2 is YYEKEE (reference sequence). J was trimmed by 7 bases and V by 3 bases; bases with no gene match: 9. This CDR3 is 17 amino acids long.

The CDR3 protein is CASSSTGLGGNTIYF. CDR3 in DNA: TGTGCCAGCAGCTCAACAGGGTTAGGCGGAAACACCATATATTTT. This chain links TRBV5-6 with TRBJ1-3, with TRBD1 as a possible D gene (6 bases). The length of the CDR3 is 15 residues. V was pared by 3 bases and J by 4 bases, with 14 bases between. Germline CDR1 is SGHDT and CDR2 is YYEEEE.

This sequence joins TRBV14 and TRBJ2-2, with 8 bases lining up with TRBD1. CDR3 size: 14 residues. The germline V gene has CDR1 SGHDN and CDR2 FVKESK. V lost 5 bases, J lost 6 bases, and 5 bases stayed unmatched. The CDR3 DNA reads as TGTGCCAGCAGCTGGGACAGGTACGCCGGGGAGCTGTTTTTT. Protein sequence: CASSWDRYAGELFF.

The CDR3 coding sequence is TGCGCCAGCAGCTTGGGGGGCAGGGCCCTCCAAGAGACCCAGTACTTC. This codes for CASSLGGRALQETQYF. The gene calls are TRBV5-1 and TRBJ2-5; possibly TRBD1 for D (5 bases). The V gene lost 0 bases and the J gene lost 1 base, with 13 bases spanning the gap. Germline V gene lookup returns CDR1 SGHRS and CDR2 YFSETQ. The CDR3 totals 16 residues.

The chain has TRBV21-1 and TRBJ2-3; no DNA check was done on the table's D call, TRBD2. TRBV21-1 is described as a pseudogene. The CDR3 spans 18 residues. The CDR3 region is CASSGLLHLAGSTDTQYF. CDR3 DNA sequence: TGTGCCAGCAGCGGACTTCTTCATCTAGCGGGGAGCACAGATACGCAGTATTTT.

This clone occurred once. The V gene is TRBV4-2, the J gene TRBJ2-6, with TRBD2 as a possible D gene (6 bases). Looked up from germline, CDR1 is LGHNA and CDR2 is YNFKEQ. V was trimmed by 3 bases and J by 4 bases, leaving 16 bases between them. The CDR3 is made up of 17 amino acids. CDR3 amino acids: CASSQAGRAGGANVLTF. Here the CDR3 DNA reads TGTGCCAGCAGCCAGGCGGGACGGGCCGGGGGGGCCAACGTCCTGACTTTC.

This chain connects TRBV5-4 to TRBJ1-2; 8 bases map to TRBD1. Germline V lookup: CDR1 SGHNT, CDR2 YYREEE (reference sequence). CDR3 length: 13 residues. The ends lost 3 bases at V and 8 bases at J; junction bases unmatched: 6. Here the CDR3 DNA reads TGTGCCAGCAGCTCCCAGGGGGCGGAAGGCTACACCTTC. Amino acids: CASSSQGAEGYTF. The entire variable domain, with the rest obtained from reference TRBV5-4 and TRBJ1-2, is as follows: ETGVTQSPTHLIKTRGQQVTLRCSSQSGHNTVSWYQQALGQGPQFIFQYYREEENGRGNFPPRFSGLQFPNYSSELNVNALELDDSALYLCASSSQGAEGYTFGSGTRLTVV.

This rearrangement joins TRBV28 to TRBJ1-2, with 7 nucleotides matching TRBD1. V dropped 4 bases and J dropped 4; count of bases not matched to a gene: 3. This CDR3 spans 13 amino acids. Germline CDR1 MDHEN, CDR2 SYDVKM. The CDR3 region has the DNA TGTGCCAGCAGTTCCCGACAGGGCTATGGCTACACCTTC. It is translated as CASSSRQGYGYTF.

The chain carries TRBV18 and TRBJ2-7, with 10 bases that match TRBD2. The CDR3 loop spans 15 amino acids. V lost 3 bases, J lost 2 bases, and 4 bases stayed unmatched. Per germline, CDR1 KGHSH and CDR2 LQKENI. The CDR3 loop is CASSPSGRGAYEQYF. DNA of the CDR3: TGTGCCAGCTCACCGAGCGGGAGGGGGGCCTACGAGCAGTACTTC. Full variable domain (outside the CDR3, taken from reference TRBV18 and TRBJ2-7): NAGVMQNPRHLVRRRGQEARLRCSPMKGHSHVYWYRQLPEEGLKFMVYLQKENIIDESGMPKERFSAEFPKEGPSILRIQQVVRGDSAAYFCASSPSGRGAYEQYFGPGTRLTVT.

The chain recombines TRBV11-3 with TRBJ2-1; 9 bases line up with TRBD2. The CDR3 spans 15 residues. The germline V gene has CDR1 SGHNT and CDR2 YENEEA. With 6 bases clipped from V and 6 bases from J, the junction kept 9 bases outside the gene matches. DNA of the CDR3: TGTGCCAGCAGTCAATGGGGCGGGAGGGGCAATGAGCAGTTCTTC. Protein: CASSQWGGRGNEQFF.

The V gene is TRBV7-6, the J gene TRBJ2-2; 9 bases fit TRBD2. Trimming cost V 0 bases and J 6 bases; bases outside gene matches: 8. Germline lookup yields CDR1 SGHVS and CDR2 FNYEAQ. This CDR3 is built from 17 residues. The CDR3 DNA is TGTGCCAGCAGCTTAGCGGAGCTAGCGGGAAGGGCCGGGGAGCTGTTTTTT. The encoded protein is CASSLAELAGRAGELFF.

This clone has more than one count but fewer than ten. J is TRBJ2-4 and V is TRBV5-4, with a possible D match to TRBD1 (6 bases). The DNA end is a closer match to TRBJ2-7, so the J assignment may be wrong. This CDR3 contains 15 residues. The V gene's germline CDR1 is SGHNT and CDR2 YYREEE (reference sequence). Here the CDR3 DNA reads TGTGCCAGCAGCTTGGAAACAGGGTCCTTCTACGAGCAGTACTTC. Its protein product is CASSLETGSFYEQYF.